One and the same sample provided the 13 T cell receptor beta chains below, sequenced in a study of human T cells and chemical hapten exposure. MiXCR was run by TCRdb on the RACE reads, yielding one entry per CDR3 protein. The sample lists about 360,000 distinct CDR3 sequences; around 7% were seen once. Time point denoted: patch test 1, 2 weeks after DPC sensitization. The treatment here: therapeutic diphenylcyclopropenone sensitization with weekly scalp DPC. The specimen was whole blood, collected in connection with sensitization to the hapten diphenylcyclopropenone (DPC). The receptors stem from a woman aged 18-29 years with alopecia areata. Some clones in this sample may be carry-over from other donors' samples.

V gene TRBV20-1 combines with J gene TRBJ2-1; 11 bases fit TRBD2. Trimming at V came to 6 bases and at J to 7 bases, leaving 11 bases not matched to a gene. This CDR3 is built from 15 residues. Germline assignment: CDR1 DFQATT and CDR2 SNEGSKA (reference sequence). The CDR3 here is CSAILSGGAQNEQFF. In DNA form, the CDR3 reads TGCAGTGCCATCCTTAGCGGGGGGGCTCAGAATGAGCAGTTCTTC.

This clonotype was detected only a few times. The chain combines TRBV18 with TRBJ2-3, with 12 bases identical to TRBD1. CDR1 is KGHSH and CDR2 is LQKENI in the germline V gene. V dropped 5 bases and J dropped 5; count of bases not matched to a gene: 5. The CDR3 has 15 residues. The CDR3 DNA sequence: TGTGCCAGCTCAACGGGACAGGGGGCGAAAGATACGCAGTATTTT. The encoded protein is CASSTGQGAKDTQYF.

This clonotype was detected many times. The chain joins TRBV4-3 to TRBJ2-3; the D gene is possibly TRBD1 (6 bases). The V end was cut by 4 bases, the J end by 6 bases, with 14 bases between. From germline, CDR1 is LGHNA and CDR2 YSLEER. This CDR3 spans 14 amino acids. CDR3 loop: CASSRERGFDTQYF. CDR3 nucleotide sequence: TGCGCCAGCAGCCGAGAGAGGGGGTTCGATACGCAGTATTTT.

The CDR3 protein is CASSSNTVYTEAFF. DNA for the CDR3: TGTGCCAGCAGCTCCAATACGGTGTACACTGAAGCTTTCTTT. The chain couples TRBV7-2 to TRBJ1-1; no firm D call. The CDR3 totals 14 residues. From germline, CDR1 is SGHTA and CDR2 FQGNSA. Trimming removed 4 bases from V and 3 bases from J, with 12 bases in between.

This clonotype was counted between two and nine times. CDR3 DNA: TGTGCCAGCAGTGAAGCAGGTCTCTATGGCTACACCTTC. This sequence encodes CASSEAGLYGYTF. This chain joins TRBV25-1 and TRBJ1-2; D unclear. The length of the CDR3 is 13 residues. V was cut by 2 bases and J by 4 bases, with 8 bases left in between. Germline V lookup: CDR1 MGHDK, CDR2 SYGVNS.

The chain has TRBV9 and TRBJ2-3, with 8 positions matching TRBD1. Germline V CDR1 and CDR2: SGDLS, YYNGEE. V lost 4 bases and J lost 3; bases outside the gene matches: 16. CDR3 length equals 18 residues. CDR3 sequence: CASSLTGEGDLRTDTQYF. DNA for the CDR3: TGTGCCAGCAGCCTGACAGGGGAAGGGGACCTTCGTACAGATACGCAGTATTTT.

This chain links TRBV9 with TRBJ1-1; D is unclear. V lost 1 base and J 0 bases, leaving 7 bases between the germline ends. Germline CDR1 is SGDLS and CDR2 is YYNGEE. This CDR3 contains 14 residues. This chain's CDR3 is CASSVTAMNTEAFF. The CDR3 bases are TGTGCCAGCAGCGTAACAGCTATGAACACTGAAGCTTTCTTT.

The chain combines TRBV7-9 with TRBJ2-6, with D possibly matching TRBD2 (6 bases). There are 15 residues in the CDR3. The V gene lost 11 bases and the J gene lost 2 bases, with 16 bases spanning the gap. Germline V gene lookup returns CDR1 SEHNR and CDR2 FQNEAQ (reference sequence). This CDR3 reads CAGTGDPAGANVLTF. CDR3 coding DNA: TGTGCCGGAACGGGGGACCCAGCTGGGGCCAACGTCCTGACTTTC. Looking up the rest from reference TRBV7-9 and TRBJ2-6 gives the full variable domain: DTGVSQNPRHKITKRGQNVTFRCDPISEHNRLYWYRQTLGQGPEFLTYFQNEAQLEKSRLLSDRFSAERPKGSFSTLEIQRTEQGDSAMYLCAGTGDPAGANVLTFGAGSRLTVL.

V gene TRBV4-1 combines with J gene TRBJ1-1, with a weak D call TRBD1 (5 bases). V lost 5 bases and J 5 bases, leaving 15 bases between the germline ends. Germline V CDR1 and CDR2: MGHRA, YSYEKL. The CDR3 contains 14 residues. The CDR3 region is CASSRQGEWTEAFF. CDR3 nucleotides: TGCGCCAGCAGCAGGCAGGGTGAATGGACTGAAGCTTTCTTT.

The table lists this clonotype with a few counts. This sequence joins TRBV12-3 or TRBV12-4 and TRBJ2-3, with D possibly being TRBD2 (7 bases). The CDR3 has 15 amino acids. Between the trimmed V and J ends, which lost 6 bases and 6 bases, there was a span of 19 bases. Written as DNA, the CDR3 is TGTGCCAGCAGGGGGGCGGGGGCCCCGGGGGATACGCAGTATTTT. Translation: CASRGAGAPGDTQYF.

This clonotype was counted ten times or more. V and J are TRBV28 and TRBJ2-2; D is unresolved. Deletions cut 4 bases from V and 8 bases from J, with 11 bases between. The CDR3 covers 13 residues. The V gene's germline CDR1 is MDHEN and CDR2 SYDVKM. CDR3 nucleotide sequence: TGTGCCAGCAGTTCTCACTCGCGTGGGGAGCTGTTTTTT. Protein sequence: CASSSHSRGELFF.

V gene TRBV28 combines with J gene TRBJ1-4; D unclear. Trimming pared 6 bases from V and 5 bases from J, leaving 19 bases between. The germline V gene encodes CDR1 MDHEN and CDR2 SYDVKM. There are 16 residues in the CDR3. The CDR3 DNA reads as TGTGCCAGCAGCCCCCTGTCCCTTTTGGGGAATGAAAAACTGTTTTTT. Encoded protein: CASSPLSLLGNEKLFF.

This clonotype has only a few counts. The chain employs TRBV29-1 and TRBJ1-2, with D perhaps matching TRBD1 (5 bases). The CDR3 sequence is 12 residues long. Per the germline V gene, CDR1 is SQVTM and CDR2 is ANQGSEA. The V gene lost 4 bases and the J gene lost 2 bases, with 8 bases spanning the gap. For the CDR3, the DNA is TGCAGCGTTGGAGACAGCAACTATGGCTACACCTTC. This encodes CSVGDSNYGYTF.